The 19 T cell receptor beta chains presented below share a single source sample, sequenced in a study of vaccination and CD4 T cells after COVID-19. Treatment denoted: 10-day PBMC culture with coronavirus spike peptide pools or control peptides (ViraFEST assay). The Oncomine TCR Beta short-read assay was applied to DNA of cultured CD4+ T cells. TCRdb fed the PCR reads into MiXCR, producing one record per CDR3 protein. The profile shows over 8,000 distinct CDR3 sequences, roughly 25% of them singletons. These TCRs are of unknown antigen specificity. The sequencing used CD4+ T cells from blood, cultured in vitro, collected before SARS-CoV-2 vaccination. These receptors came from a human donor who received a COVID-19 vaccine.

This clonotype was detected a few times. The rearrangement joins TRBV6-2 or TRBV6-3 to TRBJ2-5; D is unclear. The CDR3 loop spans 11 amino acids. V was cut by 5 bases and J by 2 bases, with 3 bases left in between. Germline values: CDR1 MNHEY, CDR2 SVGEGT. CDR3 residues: CASSMQETQYF. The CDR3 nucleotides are TGTGCCAGCAGTATGCAAGAGACCCAGTACTTC.

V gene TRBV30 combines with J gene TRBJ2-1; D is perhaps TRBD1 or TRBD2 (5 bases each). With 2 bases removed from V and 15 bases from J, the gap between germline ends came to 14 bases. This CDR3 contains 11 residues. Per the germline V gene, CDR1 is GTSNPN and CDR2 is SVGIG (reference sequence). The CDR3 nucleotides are TGTGCCTGGAGTTCGACAGTCCGGGGGTTCTTC. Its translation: CAWSSTVRGFF.

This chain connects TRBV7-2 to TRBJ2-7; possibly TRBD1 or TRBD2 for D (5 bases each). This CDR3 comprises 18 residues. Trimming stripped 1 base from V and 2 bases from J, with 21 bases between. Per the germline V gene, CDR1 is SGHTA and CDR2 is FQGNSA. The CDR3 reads CASSLVLGPGRLPYEQYF. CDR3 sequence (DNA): TGTGCCAGCAGCTTAGTTCTCGGTCCGGGGCGATTGCCCTACGAGCAGTACTTC.

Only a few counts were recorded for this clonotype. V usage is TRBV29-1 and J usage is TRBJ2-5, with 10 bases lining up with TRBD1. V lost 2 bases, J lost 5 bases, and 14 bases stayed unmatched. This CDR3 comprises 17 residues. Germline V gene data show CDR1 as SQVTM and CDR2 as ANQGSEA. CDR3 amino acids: CSVERFGDRGSLETQYF. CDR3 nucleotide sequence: TGCAGCGTTGAACGCTTCGGGGACAGGGGCAGTTTGGAGACCCAGTACTTC.

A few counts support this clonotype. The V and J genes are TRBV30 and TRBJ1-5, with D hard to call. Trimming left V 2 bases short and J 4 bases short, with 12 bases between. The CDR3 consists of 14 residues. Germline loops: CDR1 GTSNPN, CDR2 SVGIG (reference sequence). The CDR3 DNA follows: TGTGCCTGGAGTTTCACTGACGGGAATCAGCCCCAGCATTTT. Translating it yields CAWSFTDGNQPQHF.

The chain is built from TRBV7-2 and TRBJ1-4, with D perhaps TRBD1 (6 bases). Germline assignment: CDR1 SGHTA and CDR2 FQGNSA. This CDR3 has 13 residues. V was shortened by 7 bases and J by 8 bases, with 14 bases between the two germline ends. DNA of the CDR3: TGTGCCAGCACCCTGGGGGGCGCAGAAAAACTGTTTTTT. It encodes CASTLGGAEKLFF.

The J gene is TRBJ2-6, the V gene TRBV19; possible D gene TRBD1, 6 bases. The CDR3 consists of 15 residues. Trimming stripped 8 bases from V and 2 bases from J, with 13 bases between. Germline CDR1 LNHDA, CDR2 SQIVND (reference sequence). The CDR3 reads CASQETGPGANVLTF. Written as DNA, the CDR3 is TGTGCCAGTCAAGAAACAGGGCCTGGGGCCAACGTCCTGACTTTC.

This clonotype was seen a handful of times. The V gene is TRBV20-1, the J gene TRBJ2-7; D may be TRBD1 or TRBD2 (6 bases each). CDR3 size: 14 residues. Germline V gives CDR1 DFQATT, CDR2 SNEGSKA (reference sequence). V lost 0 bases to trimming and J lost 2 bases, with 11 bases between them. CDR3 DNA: TGCAGTGCTAGAGATTGGGGGGCGCCCTACGAGCAGTACTTC. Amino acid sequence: CSARDWGAPYEQYF.

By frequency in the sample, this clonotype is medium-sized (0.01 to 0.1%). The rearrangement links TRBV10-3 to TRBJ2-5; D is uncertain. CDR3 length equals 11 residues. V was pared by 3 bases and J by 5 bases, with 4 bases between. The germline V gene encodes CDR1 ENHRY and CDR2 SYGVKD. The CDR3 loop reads CAISDKETQYF. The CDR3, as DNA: TGTGCCATCAGTGACAAGGAGACCCAGTACTTC.

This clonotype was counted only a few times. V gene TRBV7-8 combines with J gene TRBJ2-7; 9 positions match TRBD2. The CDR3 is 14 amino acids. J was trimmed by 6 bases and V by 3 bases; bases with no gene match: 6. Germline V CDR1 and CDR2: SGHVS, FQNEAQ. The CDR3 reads CASSLLAGMVEQYF. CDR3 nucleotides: TGTGCCAGCAGCTTGCTAGCGGGGATGGTCGAGCAGTACTTC.

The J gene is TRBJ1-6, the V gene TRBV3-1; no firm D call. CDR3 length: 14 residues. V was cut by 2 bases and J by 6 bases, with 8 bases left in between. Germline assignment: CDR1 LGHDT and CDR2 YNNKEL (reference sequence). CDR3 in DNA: TGTGCCAGCAGCCAAATCGACGTTAATTCACCCCTCCACTTT. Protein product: CASSQIDVNSPLHF.

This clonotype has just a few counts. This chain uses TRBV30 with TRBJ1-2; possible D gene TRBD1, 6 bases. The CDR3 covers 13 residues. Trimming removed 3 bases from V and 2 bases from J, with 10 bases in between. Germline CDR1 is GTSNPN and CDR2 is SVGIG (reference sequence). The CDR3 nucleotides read TGTGCCTGGAGGGGACAACCCAACTATGGCTACACCTTC. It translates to CAWRGQPNYGYTF.

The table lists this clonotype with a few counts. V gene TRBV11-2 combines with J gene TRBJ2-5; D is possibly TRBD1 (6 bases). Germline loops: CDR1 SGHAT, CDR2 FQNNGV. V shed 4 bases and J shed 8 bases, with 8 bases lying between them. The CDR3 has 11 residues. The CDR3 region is CASSSGQTQYF. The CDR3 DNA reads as TGTGCCAGCAGCTCGGGACAAACCCAGTACTTC.

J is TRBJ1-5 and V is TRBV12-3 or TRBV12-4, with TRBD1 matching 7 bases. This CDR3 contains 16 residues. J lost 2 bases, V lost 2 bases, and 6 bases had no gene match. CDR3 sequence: CASSLSLGGGNQPQHF. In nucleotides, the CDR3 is TGTGCCAGCAGTTTAAGCTTAGGGGGCGGCAATCAGCCCCAGCATTTT.

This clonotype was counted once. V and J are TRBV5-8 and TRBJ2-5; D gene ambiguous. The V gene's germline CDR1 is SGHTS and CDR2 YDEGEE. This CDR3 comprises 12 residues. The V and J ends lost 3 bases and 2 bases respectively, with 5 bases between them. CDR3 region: CASSYLQETQYF. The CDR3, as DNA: TGTGCCAGCAGCTACTTGCAAGAGACCCAGTACTTC.

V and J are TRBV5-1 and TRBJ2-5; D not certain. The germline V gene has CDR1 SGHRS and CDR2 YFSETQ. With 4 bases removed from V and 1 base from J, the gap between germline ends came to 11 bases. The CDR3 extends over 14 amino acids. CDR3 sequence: CASSTAASQETQYF. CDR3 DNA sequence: TGCGCCAGCAGCACGGCTGCGTCCCAAGAGACCCAGTACTTC.

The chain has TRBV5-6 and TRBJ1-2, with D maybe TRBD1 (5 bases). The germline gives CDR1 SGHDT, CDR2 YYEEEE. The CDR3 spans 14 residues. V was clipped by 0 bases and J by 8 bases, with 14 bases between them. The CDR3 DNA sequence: TGTGCCAGCAGCTTGGCCGCAGGGAGAAGGGGCTACACCTTC. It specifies CASSLAAGRRGYTF.

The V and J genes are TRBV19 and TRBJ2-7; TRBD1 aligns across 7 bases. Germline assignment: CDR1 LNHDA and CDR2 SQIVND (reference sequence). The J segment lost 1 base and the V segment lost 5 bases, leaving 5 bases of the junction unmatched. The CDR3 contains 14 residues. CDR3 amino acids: CASSGQGVSYEQYF. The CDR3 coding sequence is TGTGCCAGTAGTGGTCAGGGGGTTTCCTACGAGCAGTACTTC.

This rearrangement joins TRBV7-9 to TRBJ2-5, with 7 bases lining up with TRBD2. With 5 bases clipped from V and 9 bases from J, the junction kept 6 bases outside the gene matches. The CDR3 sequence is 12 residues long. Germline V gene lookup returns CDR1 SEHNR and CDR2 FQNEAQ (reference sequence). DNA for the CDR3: TGTGCCAGCAGCACCGGACTAGTGGCCCAGTACTTC. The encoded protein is CASSTGLVAQYF.